These 32 T cell receptor beta chains were all obtained from the same sample, sequenced in a study of cytomegalovirus exposure and HLA in healthy donors. A multiplex PCR was run with 60 Vbeta primers and 13 Jbeta primers. TCRdb's copy holds only in-frame clones and misses some; the assay was immunoSEQ multiplex PCR. The sample holds 120,000 to 150,000 clones, over 60% seen once. Sequenced material: PBMCs. The receptors originated from a woman in her 30s in good health and CMV-seronegative.

The count of this clone is one. V and J are TRBV6-1 and TRBJ2-7, with 7 bases fitting TRBD1. This CDR3 is built from 12 residues. J gave up 7 bases and V 6 bases, and 6 bases lay outside the gene matches. CDR1 is MNHNS, CDR2 SASEGT, per germline. CDR3: CASRAPGGEQYF. CDR3 sequence (DNA): TGTGCCAGCAGGGCTCCAGGGGGAGAGCAGTACTTC.

This clone came up once. This chain uses TRBV11-2 with TRBJ1-1; D gene ambiguous. Germline CDR1 is SGHAT and CDR2 is FQNNGV. This CDR3 contains 15 residues. The V gene lost 4 bases and the J gene lost 8 bases, with 20 bases spanning the gap. The CDR3 is CASSSDGGGNAEAFF. The CDR3, as DNA: TGTGCCAGCAGCTCTGACGGAGGAGGGAATGCAGAAGCTTTCTTT.

The J gene is TRBJ1-2, the V gene TRBV6-5; 7 bases map to TRBD1. Germline CDR1 and CDR2: MNHEY and SVGAGI. The J segment lost 8 bases and the V segment lost 6 bases, leaving 9 bases of the junction unmatched. The CDR3 has 13 amino acids. Here the CDR3 reads CASRREGAKGYTF. The CDR3 DNA reads as TGTGCCAGCAGGCGGGAGGGGGCGAAGGGCTACACCTTC.

Concerning this clone itself: The junction differs from germline at one of its ends, possibly a read error. The chain employs TRBV6-6 and TRBJ1-2; 9 bases align to TRBD1. The CDR3 is 13 residues long. Germline-derived CDR1 and CDR2 are MNHNY and SVGAGI (reference sequence). The DNA of the CDR3 is TGTGACAGCAGACAGGGACAGGGTGAGGGCTACACCTTC. Residues: CDSRQGQGEGYTF.

This chain joins TRBV19 and TRBJ1-6; D might be TRBD1 (5 bases). The V end was cut by 5 bases, the J end by 5 bases, with 16 bases between. Germline lookup yields CDR1 LNHDA and CDR2 SQIVND (reference sequence). The CDR3 length is 16 residues. The CDR3 loop reads CASSSENSRDNSPLHF. The CDR3 DNA reads TGTGCCAGTAGTTCGGAGAACAGCAGGGATAATTCACCCCTCCACTTT.

This clone was counted between two and nine times. The chain carries TRBV6-1 and TRBJ2-5; possibly TRBD2 for D (6 bases). This CDR3 contains 21 residues. Germline CDR1 and CDR2: MNHNS and SASEGT. The V gene lost 0 bases and the J gene lost 3 bases, with 29 bases spanning the gap. In DNA form, the CDR3 reads TGTGCCAGCAGTGAAGCGCACGTGAAGACAAGACACAGTTGGGGGGAAGAGACCCAGTACTTC. Protein product: CASSEAHVKTRHSWGEETQYF.

CDR3 nucleotide sequence: TGTGCCAGCAGCTCGGGACTAGCGGGGTACAATGAGCAGTTCTTC. Residues: CASSSGLAGYNEQFF. The chain recombines TRBV27 with TRBJ2-1, with 13 bases aligning to TRBD2. This CDR3 contains 15 residues. Trimming cost V 6 bases and J 4 bases; bases outside gene matches: 3. CDR1 and CDR2 from the germline V gene are MNHEY and SMNVEV (reference sequence).

This chain links TRBV5-1 with TRBJ1-5; weak D call: TRBD1 (6 bases). Per germline, CDR1 SGHRS and CDR2 YFSETQ. The CDR3 runs 15 residues. Trimming stripped 0 bases from V and 6 bases from J, with 13 bases between. CDR3 in DNA: TGCGCCAGCAGCTTGGGGCCACAGGGAAGTCAGCCCCAGCATTTT. This codes for CASSLGPQGSQPQHF.

The chain couples TRBV7-2 to TRBJ2-7, with 11 bases that match TRBD1. The germline V gene encodes CDR1 SGHTA and CDR2 FQGNSA. CDR3 length: 14 amino acids. The trim removed 1 base at V and 6 bases at J, leaving 2 bases unmatched. CDR3 nucleotides: TGTGCCAGCAGCTTAGGGACAGGGGGCTCCGAGCAGTACTTC. Translated, it gives CASSLGTGGSEQYF.

This clone appeared once. V gene TRBV9 combines with J gene TRBJ2-7; 10 bases map to TRBD2. J gave up 0 bases and V 0 bases, and 0 bases lay outside the gene matches. CDR1 and CDR2 (germline): SGDLS, YYNGEE. The CDR3 extends over 15 amino acids. CDR3 nucleotide sequence: TGTGCCAGCAGCGTAGGACTAGCGGGCTCCTACGAGCAGTACTTC. As protein: CASSVGLAGSYEQYF.

The rearrangement joins TRBV21-1 to TRBJ1-2; the table's D gene call, TRBD1, was not cross checked with the DNA. TRBV21-1 counts as a pseudogene. The CDR3 consists of 14 residues. CDR3 amino acids: CASTNRDRGYGYTF. CDR3 nucleotide sequence: TGTGCCAGCACGAACCGGGACAGGGGTTATGGCTACACCTTC.

The V gene is TRBV5-1, the J gene TRBJ2-5; TRBD2 matches at 11 bases. Germline V lookup: CDR1 SGHRS, CDR2 YFSETQ. The CDR3 runs to 18 residues. V was pared by 5 bases and J by 3 bases, with 15 bases of the junction left unmatched. CDR3 residues: CASSSGGLAANSKETQYF. DNA for the CDR3: TGCGCCAGCAGTTCGGGGGGACTAGCGGCTAACTCGAAAGAGACCCAGTACTTC. Variable domain in full (rest from reference TRBV5-1 and TRBJ2-5): KAGVTQTPRYLIKTRGQQVTLSCSPISGHRSVSWYQQTPGQGLQFLFEYFSETQRNKGNFPGRFSGRQFSNSRSEMNVSTLELGDSALYLCASSSGGLAANSKETQYFGPGTRLLVL.

V and J are TRBV27 and TRBJ1-6, with 9 bases fitting TRBD1. J was trimmed by 6 bases and V by 5 bases; bases with no gene match: 2. Germline values: CDR1 MNHEY, CDR2 SMNVEV (reference sequence). This CDR3 has 14 residues. Here the CDR3 DNA reads TGTGCCAGCAGTCCGGACAGGGGTAATTCACCCCTCCACTTT. Translation gives CASSPDRGNSPLHF.

This clone has just a few counts. The chain joins TRBV7-2 to TRBJ2-5; 10 bases are shared with TRBD2. Germline values: CDR1 SGHTA, CDR2 FQGNSA. This CDR3 has 18 residues. J gave up 4 bases and V 3 bases, and 14 bases lay outside the gene matches. The CDR3 spells CASSFETRLAGFRETQYF. CDR3 in DNA: TGTGCCAGCAGCTTCGAAACCCGACTAGCGGGTTTTAGAGAGACCCAGTACTTC.

The chain is built from TRBV29-1 and TRBJ2-3; the D gene is possibly TRBD1 (6 bases). This CDR3 has 14 residues. The germline gives CDR1 SQVTM, CDR2 ANQGSEA. The V end lost 6 bases, the J end lost 5 bases, and 18 bases lay between the germline ends. The CDR3 DNA sequence: TGCAGCGTATCGCCCACAGGGATCCAAGATACGCAGTATTTT. Translation gives CSVSPTGIQDTQYF.

The chain couples TRBV27 to TRBJ1-1; possible D gene TRBD1, 6 bases. V shed 5 bases and J shed 0 bases, with 13 bases lying between them. Germline assignment: CDR1 MNHEY and CDR2 SMNVEV (reference sequence). There are 15 residues in the CDR3. The chain's CDR3 is CASSRRTALNTEAFF. DNA of the CDR3: TGTGCCAGCAGTAGACGGACAGCCCTGAACACTGAAGCTTTCTTT.

The V gene is TRBV7-2, the J gene TRBJ2-3; no firm D call. CDR3 length: 13 amino acids. Germline V CDR1 and CDR2: SGHTA, FQGNSA. The ends were cut back, 1 base at V and 5 bases at J, with 7 bases in the middle. The CDR3 nucleotides are TGTGCCAGCAGCTTAGATTCGCGAGATACGCAGTATTTT. It translates to CASSLDSRDTQYF.

V is TRBV29-1 and J is TRBJ1-1; D call uncertain. This CDR3 is 12 amino acids long. CDR1 is SQVTM and CDR2 is ANQGSEA in the germline V gene. The V end was cut by 6 bases, the J end by 1 base, with 9 bases between. CDR3 nucleotide sequence: TGCAGCGTCGTGGCCCCGAACACTGAAGCTTTCTTT. This sequence encodes CSVVAPNTEAFF.

This sequence joins TRBV12-5 and TRBJ1-3, with D maybe TRBD1 (5 bases). Germline V gene data show CDR1 as LGHNT and CDR2 as FRNRAP. The CDR3 length is 16 residues. Deletions cut 2 bases from V and 6 bases from J, with 17 bases between. CDR3 sequence: CASGLPGRQGTNTIYF. Written as DNA, the CDR3 is TGTGCTAGTGGTTTGCCAGGGCGGCAGGGCACAAACACCATATATTTT. The full variable domain, completed using reference TRBV12-5 and TRBJ1-3, is DARVTQTPRHKVTEMGQEVTMRCQPILGHNTVFWYRQTMMQGLELLAYFRNRAPLDDSGMPKDRFSAEMPDATLATLKIQPSEPRDSAVYFCASGLPGRQGTNTIYFGEGSWLTVV.

The chain links TRBV6-4 to TRBJ1-1; D might be TRBD1 (6 bases). Looked up from germline, CDR1 is MRHNA and CDR2 is SNTAGT. Trimming shortened V by 2 bases and J by 11 bases, and 15 bases separated the two germline ends. The CDR3 runs to 13 residues. Here the CDR3 reads CASSDGDTQEAFF. The CDR3 coding sequence is TGTGCCAGCAGTGACGGGGACACTCAGGAGGCTTTCTTT.

This chain links TRBV11-2 with TRBJ2-1; D uncertain. Germline lookup yields CDR1 SGHAT and CDR2 FQNNGV. V was cut by 0 bases and J by 9 bases, with 12 bases left in between. The CDR3 runs 14 residues. The CDR3 nucleotides are TGTGCCAGCAGCTTAGAAGATTCCGGTCCTGAGCAGTTCTTC. The encoded protein is CASSLEDSGPEQFF.

This clone appeared once. The V and J genes are TRBV7-2 and TRBJ2-2, with 8 bases identical to TRBD2. Unmatched junction bases numbered 5, after V lost 4 bases and J lost 7 bases. CDR3 length: 14 amino acids. Germline V gene data show CDR1 as SGHTA and CDR2 as FQGNSA. CDR3 loop: CASSSYGGGGELFF. The CDR3, as DNA: TGTGCCAGCAGCTCCTACGGGGGGGGCGGGGAGCTGTTTTTT.

J is TRBJ2-7 and V is TRBV5-1, with D perhaps TRBD2 (6 bases). Germline V CDR1 and CDR2: SGHRS, YFSETQ. V lost 3 bases to trimming and J lost 1 base, with 11 bases between them. The length of the CDR3 is 14 residues. CDR3 sequence (DNA): TGCGCCAGCAGCTCAGCCGGGAGTTCCTACGAGCAGTACTTC. This gives the protein CASSSAGSSYEQYF. The full variable domain, its missing parts supplied by reference TRBV5-1 and TRBJ2-7, is KAGVTQTPRYLIKTRGQQVTLSCSPISGHRSVSWYQQTPGQGLQFLFEYFSETQRNKGNFPGRFSGRQFSNSRSEMNVSTLELGDSALYLCASSSAGSSYEQYFGPGTRLTVT.

This sequence joins TRBV4-1 and TRBJ1-1, with unresolved D. The V gene's germline CDR1 is MGHRA and CDR2 YSYEKL. Between the trimmed V and J ends, which lost 1 base and 5 bases, there was a span of 5 bases. The CDR3 consists of 12 residues. CDR3 sequence reads: CASSQGRTEAFF. In DNA form, the CDR3 reads TGCGCCAGCAGCCAAGGGAGGACTGAAGCTTTCTTT.

This rearrangement joins TRBV15 to TRBJ1-6, with no clear D. Germline V gene data show CDR1 as LNHNV and CDR2 as YYDKDF (reference sequence). This CDR3 has 16 amino acids. Between the trimmed V and J ends, which lost 1 base and 5 bases, there was a span of 12 bases. The CDR3 DNA reads TGTGCCACCAGCAGAGGAATGAGGGCTGATAATTCACCCCTCCACTTT. It specifies CATSRGMRADNSPLHF.

This clone has more than one count but fewer than ten. This chain links TRBV4-1 with TRBJ1-6; D is unclear. Trimming cost V 1 base and J 0 bases, with 10 bases left between them. There are 17 residues in the CDR3. Germline V gene sequence: CDR1 MGHRA, CDR2 YSYEKL. CDR3 sequence (DNA): TGCGCCAGCAGCCAAGTCTCGAGGAGCTCCTATAATTCACCCCTCCACTTT. It is translated as CASSQVSRSSYNSPLHF.

The gene calls are TRBV6-1 and TRBJ1-3; maybe TRBD1 (6 bases). Per germline, CDR1 MNHNS and CDR2 SASEGT. This CDR3 has 15 amino acids. Trimming pared 6 bases from V and 0 bases from J, leaving 12 bases between. As DNA, the CDR3 is TGTGCCAGCAGGGGACACCCCAGCTCTGGAAACACCATATATTTT. Protein: CASRGHPSSGNTIYF.

This chain connects TRBV5-1 to TRBJ1-2, with 9 bases aligning to TRBD1. This CDR3 spans 15 amino acids. Looked up from germline, CDR1 is SGHRS and CDR2 is YFSETQ. V was pared by 4 bases and J by 7 bases, with 11 bases of the junction left unmatched. CDR3 amino acids: CASSATGGRSIGYTF. CDR3 DNA: TGCGCCAGCAGCGCAACAGGGGGCAGGTCCATTGGCTACACCTTC.

This chain connects TRBV5-6 to TRBJ1-1; 10 nucleotides align to TRBD1. The germline gives CDR1 SGHDT, CDR2 YYEEEE. Trimming at V came to 4 bases and at J to 6 bases, leaving 9 bases not matched to a gene. CDR3 length: 15 amino acids. The CDR3 loop is CASSRGDRGRAEAFF. The CDR3 region has the DNA TGTGCCAGCAGCAGAGGGGACAGGGGTAGGGCTGAAGCTTTCTTT.

This CDR3 reads CASSLGTGYTDTQYF. The CDR3 nucleotides read TGCGCCAGCAGCCTCGGGACAGGGTACACAGATACGCAGTATTTT. V is TRBV5-1 and J is TRBJ2-3, with 9 positions matching TRBD1. The CDR3 is 15 residues long. The junction had 5 bases not matched to a gene; V was cut back by 4 bases and J by 2 bases. The germline V gene encodes CDR1 SGHRS and CDR2 YFSETQ. Full variable domain (outside the CDR3, taken from reference TRBV5-1 and TRBJ2-3): KAGVTQTPRYLIKTRGQQVTLSCSPISGHRSVSWYQQTPGQGLQFLFEYFSETQRNKGNFPGRFSGRQFSNSRSEMNVSTLELGDSALYLCASSLGTGYTDTQYFGPGTRLTVL.

The V call is TRBV5-1, the J call TRBJ1-2, with 7 bases that match TRBD1. The junction had 10 bases not matched to a gene; V was cut back by 5 bases and J by 0 bases. CDR1 and CDR2 from the germline V gene are SGHRS and YFSETQ. There are 16 residues in the CDR3. CDR3 sequence: CASSTGQPSPNYGYTF. DNA for the CDR3: TGCGCCAGCAGTACGGGACAGCCTTCTCCTAACTATGGCTACACCTTC.

This clone was recorded only once. This sequence joins TRBV14 and TRBJ1-2; D is perhaps TRBD1 (6 bases). V shed 1 base and J shed 4 bases, with 25 bases lying between them. Per germline, CDR1 SGHDN and CDR2 FVKESK. The CDR3 contains 19 residues. The CDR3 DNA is TGTGCCAGCAGCCAAGCCTTGGGCGGGGGGCGGGCCGATCTCTATGGCTACACCTTC. Translated, it gives CASSQALGGGRADLYGYTF.